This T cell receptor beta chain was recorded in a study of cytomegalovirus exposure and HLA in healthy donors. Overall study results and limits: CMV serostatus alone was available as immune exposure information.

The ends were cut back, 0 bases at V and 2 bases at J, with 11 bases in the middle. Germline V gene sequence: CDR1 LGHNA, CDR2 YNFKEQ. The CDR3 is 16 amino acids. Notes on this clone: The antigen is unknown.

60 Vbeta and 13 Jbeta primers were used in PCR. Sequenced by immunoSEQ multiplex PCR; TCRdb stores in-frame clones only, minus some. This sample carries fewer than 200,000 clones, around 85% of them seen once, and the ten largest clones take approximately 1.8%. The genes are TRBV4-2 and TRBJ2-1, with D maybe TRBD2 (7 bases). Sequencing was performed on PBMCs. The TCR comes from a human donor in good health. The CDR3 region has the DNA TGTGCCAGCAGCCAAGATCTCGGGGGGCCCTACAATGAGCAGTTCTTC. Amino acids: CASSQDLGGPYNEQFF.